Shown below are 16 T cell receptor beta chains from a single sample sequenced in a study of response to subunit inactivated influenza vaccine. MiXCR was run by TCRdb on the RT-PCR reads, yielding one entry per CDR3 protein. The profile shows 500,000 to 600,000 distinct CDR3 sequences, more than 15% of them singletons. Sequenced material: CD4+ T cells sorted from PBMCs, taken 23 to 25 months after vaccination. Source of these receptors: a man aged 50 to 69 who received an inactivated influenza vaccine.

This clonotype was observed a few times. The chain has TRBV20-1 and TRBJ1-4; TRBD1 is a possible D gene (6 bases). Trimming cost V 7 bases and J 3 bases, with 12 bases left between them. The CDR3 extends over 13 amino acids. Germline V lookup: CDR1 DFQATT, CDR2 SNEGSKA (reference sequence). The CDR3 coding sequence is TGCAGTGGGAAACAGGGTCCTAATGAAAAACTGTTTTTT. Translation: CSGKQGPNEKLFF.

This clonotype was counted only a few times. CDR3 amino acids: CASSLRAEGGQETQYF. The CDR3 DNA is TGTGCCAGCAGCCTTCGAGCGGAGGGAGGGCAAGAGACCCAGTACTTC. The gene calls are TRBV5-5 and TRBJ2-5, with 7 nucleotides matching TRBD2. J gave up 2 bases and V 4 bases, and 11 bases lay outside the gene matches. CDR3 length: 16 amino acids. The germline V gene has CDR1 SGHKS and CDR2 YYEKEE (reference sequence).

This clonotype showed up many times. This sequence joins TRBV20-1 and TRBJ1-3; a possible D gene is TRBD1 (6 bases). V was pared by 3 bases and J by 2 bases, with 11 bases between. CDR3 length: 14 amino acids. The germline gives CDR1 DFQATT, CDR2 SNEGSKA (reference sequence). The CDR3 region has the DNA TGCAGTGCTAGTACGGCAGGGGCTGGAAACACCATATATTTT. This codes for CSASTAGAGNTIYF.

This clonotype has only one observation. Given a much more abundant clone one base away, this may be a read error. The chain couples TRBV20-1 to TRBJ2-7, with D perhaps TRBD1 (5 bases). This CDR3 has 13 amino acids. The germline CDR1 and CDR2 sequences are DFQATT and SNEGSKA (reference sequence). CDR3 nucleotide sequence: TGCAATGCTAGAGATTTCCGGCAGGGCCGACAGTACTTC. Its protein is CNARDFRQGRQYF.

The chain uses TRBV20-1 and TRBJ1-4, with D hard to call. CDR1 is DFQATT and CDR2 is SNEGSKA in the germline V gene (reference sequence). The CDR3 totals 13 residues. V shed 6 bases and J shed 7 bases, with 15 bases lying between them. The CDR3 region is CSATLAGREKLFF. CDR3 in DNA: TGCAGTGCCACCCTAGCTGGTCGTGAAAAACTGTTTTTT.

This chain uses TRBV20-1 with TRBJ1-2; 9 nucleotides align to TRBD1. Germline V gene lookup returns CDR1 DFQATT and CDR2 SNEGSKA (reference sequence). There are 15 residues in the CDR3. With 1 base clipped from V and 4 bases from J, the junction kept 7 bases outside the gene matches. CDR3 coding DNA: TGCAGTGCTAGAGGAGGGGGGACAGGGACCTATGGCTACACCTTC. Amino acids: CSARGGGTGTYGYTF.

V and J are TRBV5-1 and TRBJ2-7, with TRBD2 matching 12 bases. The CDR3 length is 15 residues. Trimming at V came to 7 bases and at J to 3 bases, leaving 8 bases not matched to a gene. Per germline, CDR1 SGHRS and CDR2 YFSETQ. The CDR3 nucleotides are TGCGCCAGCGGCTCAGGACTAGCGGGGATCTACGAGCAGTACTTC. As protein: CASGSGLAGIYEQYF. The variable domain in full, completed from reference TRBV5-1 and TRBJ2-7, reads KAGVTQTPRYLIKTRGQQVTLSCSPISGHRSVSWYQQTPGQGLQFLFEYFSETQRNKGNFPGRFSGRQFSNSRSEMNVSTLELGDSALYLCASGSGLAGIYEQYFGPGTRLTVT.

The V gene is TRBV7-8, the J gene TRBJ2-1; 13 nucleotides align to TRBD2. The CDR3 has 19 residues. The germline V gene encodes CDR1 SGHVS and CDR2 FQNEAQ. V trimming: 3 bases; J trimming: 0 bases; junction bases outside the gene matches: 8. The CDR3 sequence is CASSFSLAGGSFSYNEQFF. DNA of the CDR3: TGTGCCAGCAGCTTCTCACTAGCGGGAGGGTCCTTCTCCTACAATGAGCAGTTCTTC.

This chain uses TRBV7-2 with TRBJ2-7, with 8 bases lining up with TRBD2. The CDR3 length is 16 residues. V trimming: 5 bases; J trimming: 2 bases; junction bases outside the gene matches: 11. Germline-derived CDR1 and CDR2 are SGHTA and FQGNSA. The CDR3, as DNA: TGTGCCAGCAGCCCCCGTATGAGCGGGAGCACCTACGAGCAGTACTTC. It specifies CASSPRMSGSTYEQYF.

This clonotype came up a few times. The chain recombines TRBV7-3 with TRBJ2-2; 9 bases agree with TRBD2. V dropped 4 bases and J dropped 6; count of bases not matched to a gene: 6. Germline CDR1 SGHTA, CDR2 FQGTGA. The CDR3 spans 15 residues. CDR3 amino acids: CASSSLAGSAGELFF. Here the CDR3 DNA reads TGTGCCAGCAGCTCTCTAGCGGGATCCGCCGGGGAGCTGTTTTTT. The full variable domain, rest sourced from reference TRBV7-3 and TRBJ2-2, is GAGVSQTPSNKVTEKGKYVELRCDPISGHTALYWYRQSLGQGPEFLIYFQGTGAADDSGLPNDRFFAVRPEGSVSTLKIQRTERGDSAVYLCASSSLAGSAGELFFGEGSRLTVL.

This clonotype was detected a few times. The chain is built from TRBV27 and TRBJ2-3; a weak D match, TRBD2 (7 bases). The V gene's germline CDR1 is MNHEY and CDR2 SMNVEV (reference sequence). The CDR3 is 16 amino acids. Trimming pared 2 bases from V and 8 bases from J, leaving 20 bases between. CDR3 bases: TGTGCCAGCAGTTTAATGGGGGCTAGCGGCAAGGGTACGCAGTATTTT. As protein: CASSLMGASGKGTQYF.

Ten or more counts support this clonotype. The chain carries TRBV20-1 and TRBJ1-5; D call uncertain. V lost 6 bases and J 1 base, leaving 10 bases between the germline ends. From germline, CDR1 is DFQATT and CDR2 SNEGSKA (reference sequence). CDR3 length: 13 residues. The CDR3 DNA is TGCAGTGCCATTACCGAAAGCAATCAGCCCCAGCATTTT. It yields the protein CSAITESNQPQHF.

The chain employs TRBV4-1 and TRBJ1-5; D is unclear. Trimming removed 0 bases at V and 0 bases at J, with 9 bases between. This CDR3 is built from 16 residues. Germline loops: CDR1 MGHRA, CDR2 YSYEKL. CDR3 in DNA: TGCGCCAGCAGCCAAGATTTAGGGTATAGCAATCAGCCCCAGCATTTT. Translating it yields CASSQDLGYSNQPQHF.

DNA of the CDR3: TGCAGTGCTAGAGATGTCACAGGGCTAGCGGGAGGGCTGTTCCCCTACAATGAGCAGTTCTTC. It codes for CSARDVTGLAGGLFPYNEQFF. The rearrangement uses TRBV20-1 and TRBJ2-1, with TRBD2 matching over 12 bases. This CDR3 has 21 residues. Germline CDR1 is DFQATT and CDR2 is SNEGSKA (reference sequence). V shed 0 bases and J 2 bases; nucleotides not matched to a gene: 17.

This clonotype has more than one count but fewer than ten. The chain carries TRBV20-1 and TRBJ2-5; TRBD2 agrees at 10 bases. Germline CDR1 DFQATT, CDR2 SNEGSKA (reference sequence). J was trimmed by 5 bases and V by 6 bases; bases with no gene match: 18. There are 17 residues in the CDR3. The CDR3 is CSAAKTELAGEFETQYF. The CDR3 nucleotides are TGCAGTGCGGCCAAAACCGAGCTAGCGGGAGAGTTTGAGACCCAGTACTTC.

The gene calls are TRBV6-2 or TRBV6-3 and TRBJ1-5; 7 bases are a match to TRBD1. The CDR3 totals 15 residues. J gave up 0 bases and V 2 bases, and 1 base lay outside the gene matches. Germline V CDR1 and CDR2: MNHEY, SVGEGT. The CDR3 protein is CASSYTGASNQPQHF. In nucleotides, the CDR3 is TGTGCCAGCAGTTACACAGGGGCTAGCAATCAGCCCCAGCATTTT.